This section outlines one T cell receptor beta chain sequence together with its context. What it binds is not known. This CDR3 spans 15 amino acids. Germline lookup yields CDR1 SGHKS and CDR2 YYEKEE (reference sequence). V shed 1 base and J 5 bases; nucleotides not matched to a gene: 6. Terminally differentiated effector memory CD45RA+ cells were excluded from the naive CD8 cells, which were CD45RO-negative and positively selected for CCR7. This sample is drawn from a study of shared clonotypes between healthy human individuals. Using immunoSEQ multiplex PCR, the repertoire was profiled, and TCRdb retains in-frame clones only, with some absent. The sample holds 760,000 or so clones, approximately 97% seen once. Study-level points and caveats: Sharing across four donors was highest in naive CD4 (about 5%) and lowest in memory CD8 (about 0.4%). Sample collection involved blood only; tissue repertoires are likely different.

The J gene is TRBJ2-5, the V gene TRBV5-5; TRBD1 aligns across 9 bases. Sequenced sample: naive CD8+ T cells sorted from blood. This TCR was sampled from a young man in good health. The CDR3 loop is CASSLPGQGLETQYF. As DNA, the CDR3 is TGTGCCAGCAGCTTGCCGGGACAGGGCCTTGAGACCCAGTACTTC.